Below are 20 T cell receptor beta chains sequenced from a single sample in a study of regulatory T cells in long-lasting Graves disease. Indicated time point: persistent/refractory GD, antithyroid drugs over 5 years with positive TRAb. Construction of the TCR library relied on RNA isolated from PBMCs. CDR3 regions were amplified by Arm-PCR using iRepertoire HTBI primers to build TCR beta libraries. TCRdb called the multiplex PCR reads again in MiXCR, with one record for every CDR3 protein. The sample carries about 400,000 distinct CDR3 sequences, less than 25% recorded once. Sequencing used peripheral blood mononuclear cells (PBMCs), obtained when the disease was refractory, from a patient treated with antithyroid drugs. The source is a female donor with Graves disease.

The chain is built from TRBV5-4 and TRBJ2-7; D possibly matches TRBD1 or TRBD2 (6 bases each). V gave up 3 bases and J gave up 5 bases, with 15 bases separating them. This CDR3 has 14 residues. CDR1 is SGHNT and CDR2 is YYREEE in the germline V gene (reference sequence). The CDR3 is CASSSWGAQDEQYF. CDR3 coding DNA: TGTGCCAGCAGCTCCTGGGGGGCGCAGGACGAGCAGTACTTC.

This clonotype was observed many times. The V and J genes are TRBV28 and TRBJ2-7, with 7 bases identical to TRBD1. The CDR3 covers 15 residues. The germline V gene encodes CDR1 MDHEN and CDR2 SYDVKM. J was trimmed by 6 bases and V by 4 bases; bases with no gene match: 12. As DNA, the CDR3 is TGTGCCAGCAGTTCCCTAGACAGGGTCGTTGGCGAGCAGTACTTC. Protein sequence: CASSSLDRVVGEQYF.

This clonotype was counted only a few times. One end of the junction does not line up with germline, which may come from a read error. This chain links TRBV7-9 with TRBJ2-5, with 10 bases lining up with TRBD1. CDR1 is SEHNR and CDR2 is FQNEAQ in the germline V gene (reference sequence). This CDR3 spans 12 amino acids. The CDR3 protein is CASSPGTGEAGF. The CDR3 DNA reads TGTGCCAGCAGCCCCGGGACAGGGGAAGCGGGCTTC.

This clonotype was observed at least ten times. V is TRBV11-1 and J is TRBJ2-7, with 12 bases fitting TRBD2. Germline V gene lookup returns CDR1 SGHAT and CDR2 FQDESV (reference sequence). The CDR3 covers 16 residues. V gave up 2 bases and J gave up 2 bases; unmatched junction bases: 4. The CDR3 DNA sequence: TGTGCCAGCAGCTTACCCCGGACTAGCGGGACCTACGAGCAGTACTTC. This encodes CASSLPRTSGTYEQYF.

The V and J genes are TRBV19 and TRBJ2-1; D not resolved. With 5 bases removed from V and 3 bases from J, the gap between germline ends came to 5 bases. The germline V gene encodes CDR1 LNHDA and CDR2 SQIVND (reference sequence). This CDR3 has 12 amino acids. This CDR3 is CASSANYNEQFF. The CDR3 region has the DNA TGTGCCAGTAGTGCAAACTACAATGAGCAGTTCTTC.

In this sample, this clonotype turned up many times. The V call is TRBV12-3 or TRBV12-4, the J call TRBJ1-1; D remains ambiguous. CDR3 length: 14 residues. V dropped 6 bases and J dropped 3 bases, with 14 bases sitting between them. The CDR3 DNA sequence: TGTGCCAGCAGCTCCCTAGAGAAGCACACTGAAGCTTTCTTT. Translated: CASSSLEKHTEAFF.

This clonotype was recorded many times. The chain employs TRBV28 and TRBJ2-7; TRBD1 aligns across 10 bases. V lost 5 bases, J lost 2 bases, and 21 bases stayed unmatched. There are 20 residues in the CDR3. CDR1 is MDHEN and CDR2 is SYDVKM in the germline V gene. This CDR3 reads CASSTLLGQGQRTTPYEQYF. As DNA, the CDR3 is TGTGCCAGCAGTACTCTTTTGGGACAGGGGCAACGAACTACACCCTACGAGCAGTACTTC.

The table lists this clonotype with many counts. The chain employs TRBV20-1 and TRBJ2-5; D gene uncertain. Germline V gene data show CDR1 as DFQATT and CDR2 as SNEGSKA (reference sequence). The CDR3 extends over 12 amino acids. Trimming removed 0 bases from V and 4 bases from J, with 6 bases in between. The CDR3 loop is CSARDSGETQYF. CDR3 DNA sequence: TGCAGTGCTAGAGATTCAGGAGAGACCCAGTACTTC.

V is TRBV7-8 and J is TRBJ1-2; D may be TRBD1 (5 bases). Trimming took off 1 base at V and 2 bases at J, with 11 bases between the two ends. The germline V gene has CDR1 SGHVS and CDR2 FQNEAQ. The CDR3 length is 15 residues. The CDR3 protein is CASSLEVQENYGYTF. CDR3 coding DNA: TGTGCCAGCAGCTTAGAAGTACAGGAGAACTATGGCTACACCTTC. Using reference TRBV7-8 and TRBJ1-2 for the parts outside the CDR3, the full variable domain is GAGVSQSPRYKVAKRGQDVALRCDPISGHVSLFWYQQALGQGPEFLTYFQNEAQLDKSGLPSDRFFAERPEGSVSTLKIQRTQQEDSAVYLCASSLEVQENYGYTFGSGTRLTVV.

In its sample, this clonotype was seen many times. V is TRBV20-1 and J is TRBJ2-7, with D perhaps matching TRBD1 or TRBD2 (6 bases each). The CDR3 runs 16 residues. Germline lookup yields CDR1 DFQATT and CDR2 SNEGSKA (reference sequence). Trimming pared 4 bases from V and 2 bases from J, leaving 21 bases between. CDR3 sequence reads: CSAIDRGQGRTYEQYF. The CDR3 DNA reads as TGCAGTGCTATCGACCGGGGGCAGGGGAGAACCTACGAGCAGTACTTC.

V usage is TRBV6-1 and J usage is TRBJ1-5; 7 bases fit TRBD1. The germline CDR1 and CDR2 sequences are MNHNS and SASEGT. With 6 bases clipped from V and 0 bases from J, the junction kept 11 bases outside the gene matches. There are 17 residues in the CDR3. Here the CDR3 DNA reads TGTGCCAGCAGCGAATACGGGACAGAGTATAGCAATCAGCCCCAGCATTTT. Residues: CASSEYGTEYSNQPQHF.

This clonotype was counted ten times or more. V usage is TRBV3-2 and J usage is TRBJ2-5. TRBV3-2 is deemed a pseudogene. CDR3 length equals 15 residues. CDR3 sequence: CASSQVTAVQETQYF. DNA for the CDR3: TGTGCCAGCAGCCAAGTTACGGCGGTCCAAGAGACCCAGTACTTC.

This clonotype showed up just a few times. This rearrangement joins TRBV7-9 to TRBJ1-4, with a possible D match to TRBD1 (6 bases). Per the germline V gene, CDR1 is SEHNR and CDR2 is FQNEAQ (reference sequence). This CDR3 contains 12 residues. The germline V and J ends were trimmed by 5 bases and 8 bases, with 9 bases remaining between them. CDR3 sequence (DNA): TGTGCCAGCAGCCCTGGGACAGAAAAACTGTTTTTT. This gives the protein CASSPGTEKLFF. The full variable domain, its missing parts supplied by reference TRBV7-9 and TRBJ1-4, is DTGVSQNPRHKITKRGQNVTFRCDPISEHNRLYWYRQTLGQGPEFLTYFQNEAQLEKSRLLSDRFSAERPKGSFSTLEIQRTEQGDSAMYLCASSPGTEKLFFGSGTQLSVL.

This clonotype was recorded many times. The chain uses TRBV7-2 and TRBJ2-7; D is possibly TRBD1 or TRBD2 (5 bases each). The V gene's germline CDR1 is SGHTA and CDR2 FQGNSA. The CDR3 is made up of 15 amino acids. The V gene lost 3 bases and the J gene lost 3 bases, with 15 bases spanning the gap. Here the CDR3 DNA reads TGTGCCAGCAGCTTCCTATCTCCTGGGGGCTACGAGCAGTACTTC. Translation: CASSFLSPGGYEQYF.

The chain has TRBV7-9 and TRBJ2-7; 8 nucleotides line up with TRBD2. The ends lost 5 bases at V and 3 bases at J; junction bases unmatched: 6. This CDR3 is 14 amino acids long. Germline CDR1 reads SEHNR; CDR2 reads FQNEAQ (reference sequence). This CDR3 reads CASSPNSGDYEQYF. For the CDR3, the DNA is TGTGCCAGCAGCCCAAATAGCGGGGACTACGAGCAGTACTTC. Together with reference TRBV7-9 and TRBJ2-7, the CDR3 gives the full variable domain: DTGVSQNPRHKITKRGQNVTFRCDPISEHNRLYWYRQTLGQGPEFLTYFQNEAQLEKSRLLSDRFSAERPKGSFSTLEIQRTEQGDSAMYLCASSPNSGDYEQYFGPGTRLTVT.

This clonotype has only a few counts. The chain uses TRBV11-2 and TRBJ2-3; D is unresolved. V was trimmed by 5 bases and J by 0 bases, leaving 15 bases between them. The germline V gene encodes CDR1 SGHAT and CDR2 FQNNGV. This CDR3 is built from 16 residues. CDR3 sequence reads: CASSMGVSYSTDTQYF. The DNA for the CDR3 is TGTGCCAGCAGCATGGGCGTTTCTTATAGCACAGATACGCAGTATTTT.

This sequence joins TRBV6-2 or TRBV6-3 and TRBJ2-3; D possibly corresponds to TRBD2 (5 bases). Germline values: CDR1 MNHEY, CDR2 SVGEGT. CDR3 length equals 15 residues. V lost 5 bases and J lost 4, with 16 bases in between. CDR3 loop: CASSEGYNPPDTQYF. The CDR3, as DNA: TGTGCCAGCAGTGAGGGATACAACCCTCCAGATACGCAGTATTTT.

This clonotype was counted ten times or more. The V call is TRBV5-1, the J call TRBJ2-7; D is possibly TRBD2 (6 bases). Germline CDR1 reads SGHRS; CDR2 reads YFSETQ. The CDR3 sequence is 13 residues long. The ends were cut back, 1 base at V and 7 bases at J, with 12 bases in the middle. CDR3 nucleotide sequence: TGCGCCAGCAGCTTGAGGCCGGCGGGGGAGCAGTACTTC. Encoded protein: CASSLRPAGEQYF.

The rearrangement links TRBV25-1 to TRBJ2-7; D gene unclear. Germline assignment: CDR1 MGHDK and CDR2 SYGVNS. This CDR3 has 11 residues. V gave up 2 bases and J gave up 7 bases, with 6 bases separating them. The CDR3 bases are TGTGCCAGCAGTGAAAGGTTGGAGCAGTACTTC. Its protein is CASSERLEQYF.

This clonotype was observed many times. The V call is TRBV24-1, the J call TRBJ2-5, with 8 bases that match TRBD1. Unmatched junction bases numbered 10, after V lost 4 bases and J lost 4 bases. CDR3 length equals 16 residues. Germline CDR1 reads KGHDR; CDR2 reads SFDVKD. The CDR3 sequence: CATSEGVSGGGETQYF. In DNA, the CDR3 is TGTGCCACCAGTGAGGGGGTATCAGGGGGCGGAGAGACCCAGTACTTC.